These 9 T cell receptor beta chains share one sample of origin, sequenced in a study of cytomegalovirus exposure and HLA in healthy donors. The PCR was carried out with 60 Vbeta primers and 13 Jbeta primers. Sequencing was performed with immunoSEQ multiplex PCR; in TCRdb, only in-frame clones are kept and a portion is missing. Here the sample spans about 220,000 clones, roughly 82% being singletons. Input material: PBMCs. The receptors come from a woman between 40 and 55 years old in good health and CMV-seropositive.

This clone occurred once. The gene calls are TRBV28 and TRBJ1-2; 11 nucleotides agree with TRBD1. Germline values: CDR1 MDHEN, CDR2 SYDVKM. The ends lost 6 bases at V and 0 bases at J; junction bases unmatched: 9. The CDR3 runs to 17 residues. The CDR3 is CASSLPGQGEANYGYTF. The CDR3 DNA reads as TGTGCCAGCAGCCTTCCGGGACAGGGGGAAGCTAACTATGGCTACACCTTC.

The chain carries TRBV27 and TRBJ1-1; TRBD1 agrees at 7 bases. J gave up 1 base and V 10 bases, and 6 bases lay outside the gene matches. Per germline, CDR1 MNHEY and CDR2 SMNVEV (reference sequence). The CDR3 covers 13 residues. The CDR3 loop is CAIRGTANTEAFF. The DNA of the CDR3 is TGTGCCATCCGGGGGACAGCGAACACTGAAGCTTTCTTT.

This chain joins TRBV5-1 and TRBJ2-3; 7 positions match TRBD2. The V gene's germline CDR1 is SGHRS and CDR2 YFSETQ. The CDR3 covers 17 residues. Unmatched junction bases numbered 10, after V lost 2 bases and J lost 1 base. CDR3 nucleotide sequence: TGCGCCAGCAGCTTCCGATGGACTAGAAGTGGCACAGATACGCAGTATTTT. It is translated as CASSFRWTRSGTDTQYF.

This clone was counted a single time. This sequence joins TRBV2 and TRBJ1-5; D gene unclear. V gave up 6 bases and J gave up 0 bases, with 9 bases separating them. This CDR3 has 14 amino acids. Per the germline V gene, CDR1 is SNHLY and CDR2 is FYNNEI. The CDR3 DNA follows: TGTGCCAGCAGCATCAGGAATAGCAATCAGCCCCAGCATTTT. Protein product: CASSIRNSNQPQHF.

CDR3 sequence (DNA): TGCGCCAGCAGTGACAGCGGACAGGTGAACACTGAAGCTTTCTTT. Translation gives CASSDSGQVNTEAFF. The chain employs TRBV10-2 and TRBJ1-1; 7 bases agree with TRBD1. The V gene end was trimmed by 3 bases and the J gene end by 0 bases; junction bases not matched to a gene: 4. The length of the CDR3 is 15 residues. Germline V CDR1 and CDR2: WSHSY, SAAADI.

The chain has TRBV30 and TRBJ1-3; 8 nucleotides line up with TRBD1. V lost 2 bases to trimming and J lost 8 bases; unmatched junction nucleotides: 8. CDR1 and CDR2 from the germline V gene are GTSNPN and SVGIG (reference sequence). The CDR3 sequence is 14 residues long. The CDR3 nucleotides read TGTGCCTGGAGTCCAGGACAGGGTTTTCACACCATATATTTT. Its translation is CAWSPGQGFHTIYF.

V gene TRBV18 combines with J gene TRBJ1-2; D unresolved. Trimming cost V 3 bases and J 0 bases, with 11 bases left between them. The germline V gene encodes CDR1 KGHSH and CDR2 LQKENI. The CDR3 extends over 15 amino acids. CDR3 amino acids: CASSPEAAANYGYTF. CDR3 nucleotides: TGTGCCAGCTCACCCGAGGCAGCCGCTAACTATGGCTACACCTTC.

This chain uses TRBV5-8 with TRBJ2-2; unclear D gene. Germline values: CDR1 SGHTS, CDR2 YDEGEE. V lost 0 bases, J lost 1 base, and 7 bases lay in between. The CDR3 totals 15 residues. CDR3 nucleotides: TGTGCCAGCAGCTTGGGACTTTTGAACACCGGGGAGCTGTTTTTT. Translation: CASSLGLLNTGELFF.

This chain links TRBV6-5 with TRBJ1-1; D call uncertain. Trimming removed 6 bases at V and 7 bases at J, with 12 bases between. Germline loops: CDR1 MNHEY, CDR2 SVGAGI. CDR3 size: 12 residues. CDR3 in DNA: TGTGCCAGCAGGGGCCACACCATTGAAGCTTTCTTT. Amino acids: CASRGHTIEAFF.